Reported below is one TCR beta chain. What it recognizes is unknown. Trimming stripped 7 bases from V and 1 base from J, with 14 bases between. From germline, CDR1 is SGHRS and CDR2 YFSETQ. This CDR3 has 14 residues. These data belong to a study of response to subunit inactivated influenza vaccine. Study-level points and caveats: With each seasonal influenza vaccination, the authors suggested, few new T cells are recruited.

In TCRdb, the RT-PCR reads were re-called with MiXCR into one record per CDR3 protein. The sample carries about 480,000 distinct CDR3 sequences, around 25% recorded once. The sequence derives from a man aged 50-59 years who received an inactivated influenza vaccine. Sample: CD4+ T cells sorted from PBMCs, taken about 5 days after vaccination. V is TRBV5-1 and J is TRBJ2-5; possible D gene TRBD1, 6 bases. CDR3 in amino acids: CASGQGTIQETQYF. The CDR3 coding sequence is TGCGCCAGCGGCCAGGGGACCATCCAAGAGACCCAGTACTTC.